These T cell receptor beta chains were read from a single sample in a study of blood T cell repertoires in COVID-19. The table came from immunoSEQ multiplex PCR; TCRdb's copy has only in-frame clones and leaves some out. This sample has approximately 300,000 clones, with approximately 90% found just once. Sequences were obtained from peripheral blood. The receptors stem from a woman in her 50s who had recovered from COVID-19. Both conserved end residues are part of each CDR3. The D gene is left open where the match is weak. Expanded clones get a size class; other rows say once, few or many, or leave the size out.

cdr3_aa clone_size j_call d_call v_call
CASRWQGSSGNTIYF - TRBJ1-3 - TRBV28
CASSFDGYEQYF - TRBJ2-7 - TRBV5-6
CASRVTGGGEKLFF - TRBJ1-4 TRBD1 TRBV27
CASSPQGPAVSNEKLFF - TRBJ1-4 - TRBV4-3
CASSQEGPTGLNEKLFF - TRBJ1-4 TRBD1 TRBV4-2
CASQAGGLYNEQFF - TRBJ2-1 TRBD1 TRBV28
CASSSGTGLGYTF - TRBJ1-2 TRBD1 TRBV5-6
CASSLTAMEEKLFF once TRBJ1-4 - TRBV7-9
CASSTTGTGAYEQYF - TRBJ2-7 TRBD1 TRBV5-8
CASSLVGRPYGYTF - TRBJ1-2 - TRBV5-6